The clone carrying this T cell receptor beta chain was found a few times. Its target is unknown. 13 Jbeta primers and 60 Vbeta primers were used for the PCR. Assay used: immunoSEQ multiplex PCR; TCRdb lists only in-frame clones, some missing. Among more than 95,000 clones listed, approximately 70% were seen once. Germline V gene sequence: CDR1 SGHTA, CDR2 FQGTGA. V dropped 5 bases and J dropped 1 base, with 8 bases sitting between them. The CDR3 contains 13 residues. This entry comes from a study of cytomegalovirus exposure and HLA in healthy donors. The study, taken as a whole, reports: Among donors in an Asian-associated ancestry cluster, a later analysis reportedly found fewer N-insertions than the roughly 700-donor mean.

The material sequenced was PBMCs. The chain joins TRBV7-3 to TRBJ1-1; a possible D gene is TRBD1 (5 bases). The TCR comes from a woman aged 40-49 years in good health and CMV-seropositive. The DNA for the CDR3 is TGTGCCAGCAGCGCACAGGCGAACACTGAAGCTTTCTTT. It yields the protein CASSAQANTEAFF.